Listed below are T cell receptor beta chains from one sample, sequenced in a study of T cell repertoires in cytomegalovirus infection. TCRdb re-called the reads through MiXCR, storing one row per CDR3 protein. The sample holds approximately 180,000 distinct CDR3 sequences, roughly 9.8% seen once. The sample comprised PBMCs. These receptor sequences come from a human donor in good health (CMV status not recorded). Some clones in this sample may be carry-over from other donors' samples. Each CDR3 is given without its conserved first and last residue. Each record gives: CDR3 length, D gene, V gene, J gene, CDR3 protein. A D gene is named only where the DNA matches it firmly.

length: 12; D: -; V: TRBV27; J: TRBJ1-5; CDR3: ASSLGGGSQPQH
length: 14; D: TRBD1; V: TRBV7-9; J: TRBJ1-2; CDR3: ASSRTGFDRNYGYT
length: 12; D: -; V: TRBV7-2; J: TRBJ1-5; CDR3: ASSLSNSNQPQH
length: 13; D: -; V: TRBV29-1; J: TRBJ1-2; CDR3: SALEVGVGNYGYT
length: 12; D: -; V: TRBV7-2; J: TRBJ1-3; CDR3: ASSSGLSGNTIY
length: 13; D: -; V: TRBV11-2; J: TRBJ1-2; CDR3: ASSLDRTRWEGYT
length: 15; D: -; V: TRBV5-1; J: TRBJ1-2; CDR3: ASSLGISDRTRGGYT
length: 12; D: TRBD1; V: TRBV20-1; J: TRBJ1-1; CDR3: SASDRGQGTEAF
length: 13; D: -; V: TRBV6-5; J: TRBJ2-5; CDR3: ASSYSSGGQETQY
length: 12; D: -; V: TRBV20-1; J: TRBJ1-6; CDR3: SAGRTRSTSPLH
length: 12; D: -; V: TRBV28; J: TRBJ1-1; CDR3: ASSSKRGSSEAF
length: 10; D: -; V: TRBV20-1; J: TRBJ1-1; CDR3: SAPRDSREAF
length: 14; D: -; V: TRBV7-6; J: TRBJ1-1; CDR3: ASSFGPVPRNTEAF
length: 10; D: -; V: TRBV20-1; J: TRBJ1-4; CDR3: SALKGREKLF
length: 12; D: -; V: TRBV7-2; J: TRBJ1-3; CDR3: ASSLGAARNTIY
length: 13; D: TRBD2; V: TRBV7-2; J: TRBJ2-1; CDR3: ASSPDAGGWDEQF
length: 14; D: -; V: TRBV6-2/TRBV6-3; J: TRBJ1-1; CDR3: ASSKMYGGRNTEAF
length: 13; D: -; V: TRBV12-3/TRBV12-4; J: TRBJ1-1; CDR3: ASSYDGGANTEAF
length: 11; D: -; V: TRBV7-2; J: TRBJ1-5; CDR3: ASSPDTNQPQH
length: 12; D: TRBD2; V: TRBV7-2; J: TRBJ2-7; CDR3: ASSFTSGLYEQY
length: 11; D: -; V: TRBV11-2; J: TRBJ1-6; CDR3: ASSSGPNSPLH
length: 14; D: TRBD1; V: TRBV7-2; J: TRBJ2-2; CDR3: ASSGRYRGRVGELF
length: 10; D: -; V: TRBV29-1; J: TRBJ2-7; CDR3: SVEEGVYEQY
length: 11; D: -; V: TRBV12-5; J: TRBJ1-1; CDR3: ASGWTGNTEAF
length: 12; D: TRBD2; V: TRBV7-6; J: TRBJ2-1; CDR3: ASSVASGKNEQF
length: 14; D: -; V: TRBV6-5; J: TRBJ2-1; CDR3: ASSLSGLSSYNEQF
length: 13; D: -; V: TRBV6-6; J: TRBJ2-3; CDR3: ASREPGQSTDTQY
length: 14; D: -; V: TRBV5-6; J: TRBJ2-2; CDR3: ASSLDRTLFTGELF
length: 13; D: -; V: TRBV6-2/TRBV6-3; J: TRBJ2-7; CDR3: ASSYSAAGYYEQY
length: 10; D: -; V: TRBV7-2; J: TRBJ2-3; CDR3: AASKVADTQY
length: 13; D: TRBD2; V: TRBV29-1; J: TRBJ2-1; CDR3: SVHMGLAEVGEQF
length: 13; D: TRBD2; V: TRBV11-2; J: TRBJ2-2; CDR3: ASSQAGANTGELF
length: 13; D: TRBD2; V: TRBV10-3; J: TRBJ2-5; CDR3: AIAEETSGSETQY
length: 9; D: -; V: TRBV30; J: TRBJ2-5; CDR3: AWSPAETQY
length: 14; D: -; V: TRBV5-1; J: TRBJ1-1; CDR3: ASRDSGGGANTEAF
length: 10; D: -; V: TRBV11-2; J: TRBJ1-1; CDR3: ASSREGGEAF
length: 12; D: -; V: TRBV20-1; J: TRBJ2-5; CDR3: SARADTPQETQY
length: 13; D: -; V: TRBV7-8; J: TRBJ1-5; CDR3: ASSWEGRGNQPQH
length: 13; D: TRBD2; V: TRBV7-9; J: TRBJ2-1; CDR3: ASSLSAGSYNEQF
length: 14; D: -; V: TRBV28; J: TRBJ1-3; CDR3: ASSLSPGDSGNTIY
length: 12; D: -; V: TRBV2; J: TRBJ1-5; CDR3: ASSGTDSNQPQH
length: 12; D: -; V: TRBV15; J: TRBJ2-7; CDR3: ATSRDTLAYEQY
length: 10; D: -; V: TRBV20-1; J: TRBJ2-7; CDR3: SARMGSYEQY